This is a list of T cell receptor beta chains from one sample in a study of OX40 agonist ivuxolimab in advanced cancers. Assay: immunoSEQ multiplex PCR; the TCRdb copy retains only in-frame clones and omits some. The sample records about 84,000 clones, around 94% being singletons. The sample in question was CD4+ or CD8+ T cells sorted from blood, obtained in a trial of the OX40 agonist ivuxolimab. The source of these receptors is an adult with an advanced solid tumor such as melanoma, head and neck, liver or kidney cancer. The CDR3 runs from the conserved cysteine through the conserved F or W. The order of the fields is V gene, J gene, D gene, clone size, CDR3 protein, CDR3 DNA. A D gene is named only where the DNA matches it firmly. Clone sizes are given selectively: once, few, many, or a class where the clone is expanded.

V gene: TRBV28; J gene: TRBJ1-4; D gene: .; clone size: once; CDR3 protein: CASTPKRGINEKLFF; CDR3 DNA: TGTGCCAGCACTCCCAAACGGGGGATTAATGAAAAACTGTTTTTT
V gene: TRBV20-1; J gene: TRBJ2-7; D gene: .; clone size: .; CDR3 protein: CSASGGYEQYF; CDR3 DNA: TGCAGTGCTAGCGGGGGCTACGAGCAGTACTTC
V gene: TRBV6-6; J gene: TRBJ2-7; D gene: .; clone size: .; CDR3 protein: CASSYSAASEQYF; CDR3 DNA: TGTGCCAGCAGTTACTCGGCAGCTTCCGAGCAGTACTTC
V gene: TRBV7-9; J gene: TRBJ2-7; D gene: .; clone size: .; CDR3 protein: CASSYGTIYEQYF; CDR3 DNA: TGTGCCAGCAGCTACGGGACAATCTACGAGCAGTACTTC
V gene: TRBV7-2; J gene: TRBJ2-1; D gene: .; clone size: .; CDR3 protein: CASSSRPGPNEQFF; CDR3 DNA: TGTGCCAGCAGCTCTAGACCGGGCCCCAATGAGCAGTTCTTC
V gene: TRBV9; J gene: TRBJ2-7; D gene: .; clone size: .; CDR3 protein: CASSAGGQAYEQYF; CDR3 DNA: TGTGCCAGCAGCGCCGGGGGGCAAGCCTACGAGCAGTACTTC
V gene: TRBV10-3; J gene: TRBJ1-2; D gene: TRBD1; clone size: few; CDR3 protein: CAISEQGNGYGYTF; CDR3 DNA: TGTGCCATCAGTGAACAGGGGAACGGCTATGGCTACACCTTC
V gene: TRBV11-2; J gene: TRBJ2-7; D gene: TRBD1; clone size: .; CDR3 protein: CASSWGQGSAYEQYF; CDR3 DNA: TGTGCCAGCAGCTGGGGACAGGGTAGCGCTTACGAGCAGTACTTC
V gene: TRBV29-1; J gene: TRBJ1-2; D gene: .; clone size: .; CDR3 protein: CSVVSVRDYGYTF; CDR3 DNA: TGCAGCGTTGTGAGCGTCCGGGACTATGGCTACACCTTC
V gene: TRBV5-6; J gene: TRBJ2-7; D gene: TRBD2; clone size: .; CDR3 protein: CASSFGLAGRGQYF; CDR3 DNA: TGTGCCAGCAGCTTCGGGCTAGCGGGCCGAGGCCAGTACTTC
V gene: TRBV7-2; J gene: TRBJ1-1; D gene: .; clone size: .; CDR3 protein: CASSLDGAEAFF; CDR3 DNA: TGTGCCAGCAGCTTAGACGGGGCTGAAGCTTTCTTT
V gene: TRBV7-2; J gene: TRBJ2-3; D gene: .; clone size: .; CDR3 protein: CASSLTLGPFTDTQYF; CDR3 DNA: TGTGCCAGCAGCCTAACGTTGGGACCTTTCACAGATACGCAGTATTTT
V gene: TRBV19; J gene: TRBJ2-1; D gene: .; clone size: .; CDR3 protein: CASSITPWGYNEQFF; CDR3 DNA: TGTGCCAGTAGTATCACGCCCTGGGGCTACAATGAGCAGTTCTTC
V gene: TRBV5-4; J gene: TRBJ2-7; D gene: TRBD1; clone size: .; CDR3 protein: CASSLVQGSAYEQYF; CDR3 DNA: TGTGCCAGCAGCTTAGTACAGGGGAGCGCCTACGAGCAGTACTTC
V gene: TRBV29-1; J gene: TRBJ1-1; D gene: TRBD1; clone size: .; CDR3 protein: CSVSGTGGRYGAFF; CDR3 DNA: TGCAGCGTTTCCGGGACAGGGGGCCGGTATGGAGCTTTCTTT
V gene: TRBV4-1; J gene: TRBJ2-7; D gene: .; clone size: .; CDR3 protein: CASRGPGEYEQYF; CDR3 DNA: TGCGCCAGCAGGGGGCCAGGGGAGTACGAGCAGTACTTC
V gene: TRBV27; J gene: TRBJ2-6; D gene: .; clone size: .; CDR3 protein: CASSSQVLPGANVLTF; CDR3 DNA: TGTGCCAGCAGTTCTCAGGTCCTCCCTGGGGCCAACGTCCTGACTTTC
V gene: TRBV6-1; J gene: TRBJ1-2; D gene: .; clone size: .; CDR3 protein: CASTEHSSNYGYTF; CDR3 DNA: TGTGCCAGCACTGAGCACAGCAGCAACTATGGCTACACCTTC
V gene: TRBV5-6; J gene: TRBJ2-7; D gene: TRBD2; clone size: .; CDR3 protein: CASSMTAGGRGEQYF; CDR3 DNA: TGTGCCAGCAGCATGACAGCGGGAGGCCGGGGCGAGCAGTACTTC
V gene: TRBV19; J gene: TRBJ1-1; D gene: .; clone size: .; CDR3 protein: CASSALKGRWNTEAFF; CDR3 DNA: TGTGCCAGTAGTGCCCTAAAGGGGCGCTGGAACACTGAAGCTTTCTTT
V gene: TRBV7-9; J gene: TRBJ2-7; D gene: .; clone size: .; CDR3 protein: CASSFITGVAYEQYF; CDR3 DNA: TGTGCCAGCAGCTTTATTACGGGAGTCGCCTACGAGCAGTACTTC
V gene: TRBV7-9; J gene: TRBJ1-1; D gene: .; clone size: once; CDR3 protein: CASSLFPLTTATEAFF; CDR3 DNA: TGTGCCAGCAGCTTATTCCCCCTGACCACGGCTACTGAAGCTTTCTTT
V gene: TRBV4-3; J gene: TRBJ2-1; D gene: .; clone size: .; CDR3 protein: CASSQERSLENEQFF; CDR3 DNA: TGCGCCAGCAGCCAAGAACGGTCCCTCGAGAATGAGCAGTTCTTC
V gene: TRBV11-3; J gene: TRBJ2-4; D gene: .; clone size: .; CDR3 protein: CASRGLGAKNIQYF; CDR3 DNA: TGTGCCAGCAGGGGGCTGGGAGCCAAAAACATTCAGTACTTC
V gene: TRBV19; J gene: TRBJ1-5; D gene: .; clone size: .; CDR3 protein: CAHRGQGRIFSNQPQHF; CDR3 DNA: TGTGCCCATCGAGGGCAGGGCAGAATCTTTAGCAATCAGCCCCAGCATTTT
V gene: TRBV27; J gene: TRBJ2-7; D gene: TRBD1; clone size: once; CDR3 protein: CASGSGGWYEQYF; CDR3 DNA: TGTGCCAGCGGTTCAGGGGGATGGTACGAGCAGTACTTC
V gene: TRBV6-6; J gene: TRBJ2-7; D gene: .; clone size: .; CDR3 protein: CASSYQPLFF; CDR3 DNA: TGTGCCAGCAGTTACCAGCCCTTGTTTTTC
V gene: TRBV29-1; J gene: TRBJ1-3; D gene: TRBD1; clone size: .; CDR3 protein: CSVLDRAPTGNTIYF; CDR3 DNA: TGCAGCGTGCTCGACAGGGCACCCACTGGAAACACCATATATTTT
V gene: TRBV5-1; J gene: TRBJ2-3; D gene: .; clone size: .; CDR3 protein: CASSDDGGLTDTQYF; CDR3 DNA: TGCGCCAGCAGCGACGACGGGGGGCTCACAGATACGCAGTATTTT
V gene: TRBV5-1; J gene: TRBJ2-7; D gene: TRBD2; clone size: .; CDR3 protein: CASSLAGGVAYEQYF; CDR3 DNA: TGCGCCAGCAGCTTGGCCGGGGGGGTGGCCTACGAGCAGTACTTC
V gene: TRBV28; J gene: TRBJ2-5; D gene: .; clone size: .; CDR3 protein: CASSDRSETQYF; CDR3 DNA: TGTGCCAGCAGCGACCGTTCGGAGACCCAGTACTTC
V gene: TRBV7-9; J gene: TRBJ2-5; D gene: .; clone size: .; CDR3 protein: CASSLPPPTYQETQYF; CDR3 DNA: TGTGCCAGCAGCTTACCCCCTCCCACGTACCAAGAGACCCAGTACTTC
V gene: TRBV15; J gene: TRBJ2-3; D gene: .; clone size: once; CDR3 protein: CATSRHRAHSTDTQYF; CDR3 DNA: TGTGCCACCAGCAGACACAGGGCACATAGCACAGATACGCAGTATTTT
V gene: TRBV9; J gene: TRBJ2-5; D gene: TRBD2; clone size: .; CDR3 protein: CASSVEAGGDPQETQYF; CDR3 DNA: TGTGCCAGCAGCGTAGAAGCGGGAGGGGATCCGCAAGAGACCCAGTACTTC
V gene: TRBV2; J gene: TRBJ2-7; D gene: TRBD2; clone size: once; CDR3 protein: CASRRTSGNYEQYF; CDR3 DNA: TGTGCCAGCAGACGGACTAGCGGGAATTACGAGCAGTACTTC
V gene: TRBV4-3; J gene: TRBJ1-1; D gene: .; clone size: .; CDR3 protein: CASSRAREAFF; CDR3 DNA: TGCGCCAGCAGCCGCGCGAGGGAAGCTTTCTTT
V gene: TRBV27; J gene: TRBJ2-1; D gene: .; clone size: .; CDR3 protein: CASRGTRNNEQFF; CDR3 DNA: TGTGCCAGCAGGGGAACTAGAAACAATGAGCAGTTCTTC
V gene: TRBV30; J gene: TRBJ2-7; D gene: .; clone size: .; CDR3 protein: CAWRGAPRSYEQYF; CDR3 DNA: TGTGCCTGGAGGGGCGCCCCCCGCTCCTACGAGCAGTACTTC
V gene: TRBV9; J gene: TRBJ2-3; D gene: TRBD2; clone size: once; CDR3 protein: CASNVGMAGERDTQYF; CDR3 DNA: TGTGCCAGCAACGTAGGAATGGCGGGAGAAAGAGATACGCAGTATTTT
V gene: TRBV19; J gene: TRBJ2-1; D gene: .; clone size: .; CDR3 protein: CASSPTTYNEQFF; CDR3 DNA: TGTGCCAGTAGCCCTACTACGTACAATGAGCAGTTCTTC